The present T cell receptor (beta chain) was sequenced within a study of shared clonotypes between healthy human individuals (dated by TCRdb to between 2020 and 2021). For the wider study: A couple of women and a few men aged 18 to 49 years were included in the cohort. For each donor, three plates each were used for CD4 naive and CD4 memory, two plates were used for CD8 naive, and one plate was used for CD8 memory. The study deeply sequenced blood TCR repertoires of about 5 healthy adults to estimate repertoire size and the extent of clonotype sharing between individuals. Different laboratories and diverse techniques were used to prepare libraries and sequence TCR repertoires, to increase sequencing depth and limit assay-specific biases. Per donor, leukapheresis produced somewhere between about 0.94 and 9 billion PBMCs.

As regards this clone: The antigen this receptor binds is unknown. Base-call qualities are not available, and no considerably larger clone is one nucleotide away.

For this chain, trimming is 5 bases at the V end and 5 bases at the J end, and the number of junction bases without a gene match is 20. Looking up the germline V gene (reference sequence) yields CDR1 LNHDA and CDR2 SQIVND. From the cysteine through the phenylalanine, the CDR3 covers 18 amino acids. The DNA shown is the 54-base CDR3, in frame from base 1. Broad study findings and their caveats: Clonotypes shared by all four sorted-subset donors showed higher generation probabilities than non-shared clonotypes. Rarefaction of sorted-subset datasets indicated incomplete sequencing despite the large sequencing depth. Naive subsets generally had larger estimated clonotype richness than memory subsets. Only blood was sampled, and tissue TCR repertoires likely differ from those in blood. Based on pairwise subsampling, the degree of clonotype sharing among donors was expected to be affected by sequencing depth. Because the study included a small number of donors, the genetic and exposure-history diversity represented was limited. Across a few donors, roughly 5.1% of naive CD4, 3.5% of naive CD8, under 2.5% of memory CD4, and around 0.4% of memory CD8 clonotypes were shared.

Donors were healthy HIV-negative adults with no recently reported acute infections or vaccinations. Every donor was a Caucasian adult residing in Nashville, Tennessee, USA. CD4+ T cells were enriched by magnetic negative selection, after which naive cells were positively selected on CD45RA and the negative fraction was taken as the memory subset. Blood was collected by leukapheresis, and PBMCs were isolated by Ficoll-Histopaque density gradient centrifugation and then cryopreserved in liquid nitrogen vapor phase. Purity and quantity of every magnetically sorted T cell population were checked by analytical flow cytometry. Genomic DNA was isolated from every sorted fraction and measured by UV absorbance on a Nanodrop 2000c. Using the deep immunoSEQ assay, multiplex PCR amplified TCR CDR3 regions from genomic DNA. For each cell subset, the extracted genomic DNA was distributed evenly across all wells of several immunoSEQ 96-well plates, and each plate served as one replicate. Each replicate PCR for sorted subsets received around 0.2 ug genomic DNA, equal to some 32,000 T cell genomes. The purified libraries were quantified using a Qubit 3.0 fluorometer, sized with a Bioanalyzer 2100, and then quantified again using the KAPA Library Quantification kit. A separate single-read 150-cycle Illumina NextSeq 550 flow cell was used to sequence each immunoSEQ 96-well plate. Turning to the authors' computational methods: The immunoSEQ output contained only junctional sequences without quality scores, so filtering could not match that applied to full-length reads. To assign V/J genes and CDR3, sequences were annotated using PyIR, a Python wrapper for IgBLAST v1.9, with IMGT germline references. Reads with weak V/J assignments (E-value above 1e-6), missing CDR3, stop codons, out-of-frame junctions, or ambiguous translated residues were removed. V3J clonotypes were defined as sequences sharing an identical inferred V gene, J gene, and CDR3 amino acid sequence. Percentage overlap between repertoires was calculated by dividing the number of shared unique clonotypes by the size of the smaller repertoire. Three approaches were used to assess repertoire richness: RTK rarefaction, the Chao1 estimator, and Recon v2.1 estimates of unobserved clonotypes. Generation probabilities for all TCRbeta clonotypes obtained by the gDNA method from four donors were computed using OLGA. The table was pulled from immuneACCESS by TCRdb, which kept in-frame rearrangements only. Such tables lose some clones; where checked, under half of the loss comes from unresolved V genes, and the rest has no known cause. V and J calls and clone size are copied from that table; D and trimming were computed from the DNA. In this sample the table shows about 1,500,000 clones, 96% of which occur a single time. Roughly 1.2% of the sample is taken by the ten largest.

This clonotype originated in a man aged 25 to 45 in good health. The chain is assembled from TRBV19 and TRBJ1-2; 7 bases in the junction line up with TRBD1. The sample consisted of naive CD4+ T cells sorted from blood. Interpreted using the paper, the cell subset or site label stands for: CD45RA+ positively selected. The nucleotide sequence is TGTGCCAGTAGTCACAACCCGGGGGGGGACAGCCTAAATTATGGCTACACCTTC. Protein translation: CASSHNPGGDSLNYGYTF.